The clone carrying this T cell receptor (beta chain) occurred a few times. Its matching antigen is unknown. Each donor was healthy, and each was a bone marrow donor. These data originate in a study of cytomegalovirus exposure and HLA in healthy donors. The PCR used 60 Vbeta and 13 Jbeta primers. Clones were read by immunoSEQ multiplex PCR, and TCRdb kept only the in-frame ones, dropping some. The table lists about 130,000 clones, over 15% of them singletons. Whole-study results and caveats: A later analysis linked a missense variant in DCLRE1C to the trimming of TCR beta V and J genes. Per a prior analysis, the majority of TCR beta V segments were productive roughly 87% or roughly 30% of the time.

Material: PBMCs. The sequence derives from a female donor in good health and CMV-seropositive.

The CDR3 DNA follows: TGTGCCAGCAGCCTGGGAGGGGAGAACACTGAAGCTTTCTTT. Its protein is CASSLGGENTEAFF. The chain employs TRBV7-3 and TRBJ1-1, with D possibly TRBD1 on 5 matching bases. CDR3 length equals 14 residues. Germline V gene sequence: CDR1 SGHTA, CDR2 FQGTGA. Deletions cut 5 bases from V and 1 base from J, with 11 bases between.